The clone carrying this T cell receptor (beta chain) was observed many times. The antigen is unknown. Not enrolled were patients with uncontrolled infection, other autoimmune disease, pregnancy or lactation. For the diagnoses, clinical symptoms, serum thyroxine and TRAb, thyroid ultrasound and orbital computed tomography were used. This sample stems from a study of T cells in Graves' hyperthyroidism and ophthalmopathy. General observations from the study: Blood also held most thyroid clonotypes expanded beyond 0.001.

From RNA transcripts, TCR beta CDR3 regions were amplified. In the first-round RT-PCR of the TCR CDR3, the HTBI primer set was used. One entry per CDR3 protein results from TCRdb running MiXCR on the multiplex PCR reads. The data contain fewer than 400,000 distinct CDR3 sequences, around an eighth of them singletons. The CDR3 extends over 16 amino acids. Unmatched junction bases numbered 6, after V lost 2 bases and J lost 3 bases. Germline CDR1 and CDR2: KGHSH and LQKENI. The V and J genes are TRBV18 and TRBJ2-2; 7 positions agree with TRBD1. This TCR came from a man aged 45-60 years with Graves' ophthalmopathy. Material: blood. In DNA form, the CDR3 reads TGTGCCAGCTCACCATGGAAGGGGGCCGACACCGGGGAGCTGTTTTTT. Protein sequence: CASSPWKGADTGELFF.